Sequencing of this T cell receptor beta chain was carried out in a study of CD8+ T cells in alopecia areata. Sequencing used cDNA as its template, made by extracting RNA and reverse transcribing it. Here immunoSEQ multiplex PCR was the method, and the copy in TCRdb shows in-frame clones only, minus some. The sample holds around 300,000 clones, around 64% seen once. Only a few counts were recorded for this clone. Noted treatment: oral pan-JAK inhibitor, 5-10 mg twice daily. Looked up from germline, CDR1 is MDHEN and CDR2 is SYDVKM. The junction had 14 bases not matched to a gene; V was cut back by 5 bases and J by 7 bases. This CDR3 region has 17 residues.

The specimen comprised CD4+ T cells sorted from blood, sampled between weeks 51 and 54, from a patient treated with tofacitinib. This receptor was taken from a human donor with alopecia areata. The chain combines TRBV28 with TRBJ1-6, with 7 bases that match TRBD1. Here the CDR3 reads CASSPPTGGTDNSPLHF. The DNA of the CDR3 is TGTGCCAGCAGTCCTCCTACCGGGGGGACAGACAATTCACCCCTCCACTTT.